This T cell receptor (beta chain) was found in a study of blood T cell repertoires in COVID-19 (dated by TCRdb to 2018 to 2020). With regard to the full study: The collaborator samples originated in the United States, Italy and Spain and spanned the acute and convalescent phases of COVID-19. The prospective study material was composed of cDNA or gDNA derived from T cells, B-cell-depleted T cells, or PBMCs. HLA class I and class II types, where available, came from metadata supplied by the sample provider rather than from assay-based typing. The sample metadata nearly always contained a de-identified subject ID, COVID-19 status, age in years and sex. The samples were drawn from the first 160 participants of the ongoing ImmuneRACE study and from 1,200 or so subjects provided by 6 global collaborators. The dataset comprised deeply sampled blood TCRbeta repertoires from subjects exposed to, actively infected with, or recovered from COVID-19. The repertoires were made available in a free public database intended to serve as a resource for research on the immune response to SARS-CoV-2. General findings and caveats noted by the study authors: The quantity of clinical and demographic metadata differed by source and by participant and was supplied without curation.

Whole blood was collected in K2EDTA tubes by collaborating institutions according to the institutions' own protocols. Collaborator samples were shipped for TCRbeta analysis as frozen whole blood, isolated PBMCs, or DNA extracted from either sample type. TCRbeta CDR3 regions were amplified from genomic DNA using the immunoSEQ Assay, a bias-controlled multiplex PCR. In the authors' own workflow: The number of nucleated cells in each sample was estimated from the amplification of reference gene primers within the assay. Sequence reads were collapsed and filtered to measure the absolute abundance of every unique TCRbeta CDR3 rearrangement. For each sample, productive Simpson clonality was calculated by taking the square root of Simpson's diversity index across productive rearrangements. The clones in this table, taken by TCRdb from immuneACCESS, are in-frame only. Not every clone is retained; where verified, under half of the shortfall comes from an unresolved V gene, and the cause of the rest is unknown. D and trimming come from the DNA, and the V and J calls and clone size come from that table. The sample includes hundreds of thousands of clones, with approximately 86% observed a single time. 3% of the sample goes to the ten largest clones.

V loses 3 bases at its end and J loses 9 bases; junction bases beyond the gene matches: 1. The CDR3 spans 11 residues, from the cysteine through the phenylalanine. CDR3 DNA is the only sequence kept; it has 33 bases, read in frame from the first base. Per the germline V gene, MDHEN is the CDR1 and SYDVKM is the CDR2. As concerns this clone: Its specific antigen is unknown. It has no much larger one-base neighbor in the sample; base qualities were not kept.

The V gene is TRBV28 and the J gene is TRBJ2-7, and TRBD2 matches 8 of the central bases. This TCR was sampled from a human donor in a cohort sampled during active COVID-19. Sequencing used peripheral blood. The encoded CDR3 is CASSLGLGQYF. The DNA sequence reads TGTGCCAGCAGTTTGGGACTAGGGCAGTACTTC.